The 28 T cell receptor beta chains below come from one sample, sequenced in a study of cytomegalovirus exposure and HLA in healthy donors (dated by TCRdb to 2016 to 2017). Receptor libraries were prepared by the immunoSEQ multiplex PCR assay. The source is immuneACCESS, and TCRdb retained only in-frame sequences with V and J called. Part of the clones is not carried over; for the studies checked, unresolved V genes explain less than half of this, and the remainder is unexplained. This sample comprises 150,000 to 200,000 clones, more than 75% of them detected only once. The ten largest clonotypes hold 2.5% to 3% of the sample. What was sequenced was PBMCs. These receptors originate from a man between 18 and 29 years old in good health and CMV-seronegative.

The genes are TRBV5-1 and TRBJ1-1; D perhaps matches TRBD1 (6 bases). Trimming left V 0 bases short and J 7 bases short, with 19 bases between. CDR1 SGHRS and CDR2 YFSETQ come from the germline V gene. The CDR3 has 16 residues. In nucleotides, the CDR3 is TGCGCCAGCAGCTTGGTGGGTTGGGGGGGCGCCGGTGAAGCTTTCTTT. Translating gives CASSLVGWGGAGEAFF. The whole variable domain, filled in from reference TRBV5-1 and TRBJ1-1, reads KAGVTQTPRYLIKTRGQQVTLSCSPISGHRSVSWYQQTPGQGLQFLFEYFSETQRNKGNFPGRFSGRQFSNSRSEMNVSTLELGDSALYLCASSLVGWGGAGEAFFGQGTRLTVV.

CDR3: CASSSGFGNQPQHF. The CDR3 nucleotides are TGTGCCAGCAGTTCAGGGTTTGGCAATCAGCCCCAGCATTTT. This chain uses TRBV6-5 with TRBJ1-5, with TRBD1 as a possible D gene (5 bases). Germline loops: CDR1 MNHEY, CDR2 SVGAGI. This CDR3 has 14 residues. Deletions cut 4 bases from V and 2 bases from J, with 9 bases between.

V is TRBV6-1 and J is TRBJ2-4; D is possibly TRBD2 (6 bases). Trimming stripped 2 bases from V and 0 bases from J, with 17 bases between. Germline CDR1 MNHNS, CDR2 SASEGT. The CDR3 runs to 18 residues. Here the CDR3 DNA reads TGTGCCAGCAGTGAACTGATCGCGGGGTCTCTAGCCAAAAACATTCAGTACTTC. It translates to CASSELIAGSLAKNIQYF.

CDR3 sequence: CASSLTGRSYNSPLHF. The CDR3 DNA reads TGTGCCAGCAGCCTAACAGGGCGTTCCTATAATTCACCCCTCCACTTT. The genes are TRBV7-2 and TRBJ1-6; the D gene is possibly TRBD1 (6 bases). There are 16 residues in the CDR3. Germline V gene sequence: CDR1 SGHTA, CDR2 FQGNSA. V was shortened by 5 bases and J by 1 base, with 12 bases between the two germline ends.

The chain is built from TRBV7-2 and TRBJ2-7; 11 positions match TRBD1. Losses at the gene ends were 5 bases for V and 6 bases for J; bases not matched to a gene: 12. The CDR3 spans 16 residues. CDR1 and CDR2 from the germline V gene are SGHTA and FQGNSA. CDR3 bases: TGTGCCAGCAGCCCTACCGTTTCCGGGACAGGGGGCGAGCAGTACTTC. Translating it yields CASSPTVSGTGGEQYF.

J is TRBJ1-6 and V is TRBV2; D call uncertain. Germline CDR1 SNHLY, CDR2 FYNNEI. V lost 7 bases to trimming and J lost 10 bases, with 20 bases between them. The CDR3 covers 15 residues. The CDR3 loop reads CASISGRGLSSPLHF. CDR3 nucleotide sequence: TGTGCCAGCATATCGGGGAGAGGGTTGAGCTCACCCCTCCACTTT.

CDR3 loop: CASSLTPTGYEQYV. The CDR3 nucleotides are TGTGCCAGCAGCTTAACACCGACAGGGTACGAGCAGTACGTC. The genes are TRBV11-2 and TRBJ2-7; the match to TRBD1 covers 7 bases. This CDR3 has 14 amino acids. The junction had 5 bases not matched to a gene; V was cut back by 2 bases and J by 4 bases. The germline V gene encodes CDR1 SGHAT and CDR2 FQNNGV.

The rearrangement uses TRBV6-5 and TRBJ2-4; 8 nucleotides align to TRBD2. Germline CDR1 is MNHEY and CDR2 is SVGAGI. The V and J ends lost 5 bases and 4 bases, in that order; junction bases with no gene match: 4. The CDR3 runs 14 residues. The CDR3 DNA reads as TGTGCCAGCAGTCAGGGACTAGGGAAAAACATTCAGTACTTC. Translating it yields CASSQGLGKNIQYF.

The chain links TRBV27 to TRBJ1-2, with 8 bases lining up with TRBD1. V was clipped by 2 bases and J by 6 bases; unmatched bases: 11. CDR3 length: 16 residues. Germline assignment: CDR1 MNHEY and CDR2 SMNVEV (reference sequence). The DNA for the CDR3 is TGTGCCAGCAGTTTAAACGACAGGGGCAGGCAGGATGGCTACACCTTC. As protein: CASSLNDRGRQDGYTF.

This CDR3 is CASSSGGGGYEQYV. The CDR3 region has the DNA TGTGCCAGCAGTTCGGGGGGAGGCGGCTACGAGCAGTACGTC. The chain combines TRBV27 with TRBJ2-7, with TRBD2 identical over 7 bases. The length of the CDR3 is 14 residues. V trimming: 4 bases; J trimming: 3 bases; junction bases outside the gene matches: 6. CDR1 MNHEY and CDR2 SMNVEV come from the germline V gene (reference sequence).

The chain has TRBV5-6 and TRBJ2-7; 9 bases match TRBD1. The germline gives CDR1 SGHDT, CDR2 YYEEEE. CDR3 size: 18 residues. V was clipped by 8 bases and J by 2 bases; unmatched bases: 20. CDR3 amino acids: CARGKLFRRTGAPYEQYV. CDR3 coding DNA: TGTGCCAGAGGGAAACTCTTCCGGAGGACAGGGGCCCCCTACGAGCAGTACGTC.

This chain connects TRBV6-1 to TRBJ2-1, with 8 bases matching TRBD2. The V gene end was trimmed by 5 bases and the J gene end by 6 bases; junction bases not matched to a gene: 6. Looked up from germline, CDR1 is MNHNS and CDR2 is SASEGT. The CDR3 has 14 residues. CDR3 bases: TGTGCCAGCAGTTCGGGACTAGGAAGCAATGAGCAGTTCTTC. Its translation: CASSSGLGSNEQFF.

V is TRBV5-1 and J is TRBJ1-6, with 8 nucleotides matching TRBD1. The V gene's germline CDR1 is SGHRS and CDR2 YFSETQ. V gave up 3 bases and J gave up 12 bases; unmatched junction bases: 8. CDR3 size: 14 residues. The CDR3 DNA reads as TGCGCCAGCAGCTGGGGGACAGGTAGTGGACCCCTCCACTTT. This codes for CASSWGTGSGPLHF.

This chain joins TRBV5-1 and TRBJ1-6, with D hard to call. Germline V CDR1 and CDR2: SGHRS, YFSETQ. The V end lost 0 bases, the J end lost 10 bases, and 11 bases lay between the germline ends. The CDR3 extends over 14 amino acids. This chain's CDR3 is CASSLDSRKSPLHF. CDR3 in DNA: TGCGCCAGCAGCTTGGACAGTCGGAAATCACCCCTCCACTTT.

This chain joins TRBV15 and TRBJ2-3, with a tentative D call TRBD1 (5 bases). The CDR3 runs 17 residues. The V gene lost 1 base and the J gene lost 3 bases, with 17 bases spanning the gap. From germline, CDR1 is LNHNV and CDR2 YYDKDF (reference sequence). As DNA, the CDR3 is TGTGCCACCAGCAGAGGTGGCAGGGTAGAAGCTACAGATACGCAGTATTTT. Protein sequence: CATSRGGRVEATDTQYF.

V and J are TRBV9 and TRBJ2-6; TRBD1 aligns across 9 bases. The V gene's germline CDR1 is SGDLS and CDR2 YYNGEE. This CDR3 has 20 amino acids. Unmatched junction bases numbered 12, after V lost 0 bases and J lost 2 bases. The CDR3 coding sequence is TGTGCCAGCAGCGTAGTGCAGGCACAGGGGGCTCCCACTGGGGCCAACGTCCTGACTTTC. Its translation: CASSVVQAQGAPTGANVLTF.

The chain's CDR3 is CASSIEGQGAGELFF. The CDR3 coding sequence is TGTGCCAGTAGTATAGAGGGACAGGGAGCCGGGGAGCTGTTTTTT. The chain has TRBV19 and TRBJ2-2; TRBD1 agrees at 9 bases. The length of the CDR3 is 15 residues. Germline V lookup: CDR1 LNHDA, CDR2 SQIVND (reference sequence). J gave up 6 bases and V 0 bases, and 2 bases lay outside the gene matches. Looking up the rest from reference TRBV19 and TRBJ2-2 gives the full variable domain: DGGITQSPKYLFRKEGQNVTLSCEQNLNHDAMYWYRQDPGQGLRLIYYSQIVNDFQKGDIAEGYSVSREKKESFPLTVTSAQKNPTAFYLCASSIEGQGAGELFFGEGSRLTVL.

The V gene is TRBV11-2, the J gene TRBJ2-2, with 7 bases aligning to TRBD2. This CDR3 spans 17 amino acids. V dropped 5 bases and J dropped 3; count of bases not matched to a gene: 12. Germline assignment: CDR1 SGHAT and CDR2 FQNNGV. DNA of the CDR3: TGTGCCAGCAGCGTTTCGGGGGGACCTTATGACACCGGGGAGCTGTTTTTT. This gives the protein CASSVSGGPYDTGELFF.

The CDR3 protein is CASSFGTGETEAFF. CDR3 bases: TGTGCCAGCAGCTTCGGGACAGGTGAAACTGAAGCTTTCTTT. The chain uses TRBV5-4 and TRBJ1-1, with 8 nucleotides matching TRBD1. From germline, CDR1 is SGHNT and CDR2 YYREEE (reference sequence). The V gene end was trimmed by 2 bases and the J gene end by 5 bases; junction bases not matched to a gene: 5. The CDR3 contains 14 residues.

To note about this clone: Other nucleotide sequences from this sample produce the same CDR3. This rearrangement joins TRBV5-1 to TRBJ1-1, with 7 nucleotides matching TRBD1. The germline V gene has CDR1 SGHRS and CDR2 YFSETQ. The ends lost 7 bases at V and 1 base at J; junction bases unmatched: 4. The CDR3 has 13 residues. The CDR3 sequence is CASRRDRNTEAFF. DNA of the CDR3: TGCGCCAGCCGTCGGGACAGGAACACTGAAGCTTTCTTT.

V and J are TRBV7-2 and TRBJ1-2; a possible D gene is TRBD1 (6 bases). V lost 1 base and J lost 0, with 9 bases in between. Germline V gene sequence: CDR1 SGHTA, CDR2 FQGNSA. This CDR3 has 15 residues. The chain's CDR3 is CASSLDRVANYGYTF. The CDR3 region has the DNA TGTGCCAGCAGCTTAGACAGGGTAGCTAACTATGGCTACACCTTC.

This rearrangement joins TRBV27 to TRBJ2-1, with TRBD2 identical over 8 bases. Germline V lookup: CDR1 MNHEY, CDR2 SMNVEV (reference sequence). The CDR3 consists of 14 residues. With V trimmed by 5 bases and J by 7 bases, 7 bases remained unmatched. The CDR3 DNA reads TGTGCCAGCAGTCGGGAGGGCTCCTGGAATGAGCAGTTCTTC. Its protein product is CASSREGSWNEQFF.

This chain joins TRBV4-1 and TRBJ2-3; D is unresolved. Looked up from germline, CDR1 is MGHRA and CDR2 is YSYEKL. The CDR3 consists of 16 residues. V lost 1 base, J lost 0 bases, and 11 bases lay in between. CDR3 protein: CASSQVVILSTDTQYF. Written as DNA, the CDR3 is TGCGCCAGCAGCCAAGTGGTAATACTTAGCACAGATACGCAGTATTTT.

The chain couples TRBV29-1 to TRBJ1-2; D not resolved. Germline V gene lookup returns CDR1 SQVTM and CDR2 ANQGSEA. CDR3 size: 11 residues. V was pared by 6 bases and J by 9 bases, with 14 bases between. CDR3 amino acids: CSVPLTGSYTF. CDR3 bases: TGCAGCGTGCCGTTAACGGGTAGCTACACCTTC.

This clone turned up a few times. Here the CDR3 reads CASSLYRGNQPQHF. The DNA for the CDR3 is TGTGCCAGCAGTTTATACAGGGGCAATCAGCCCCAGCATTTT. V gene TRBV27 combines with J gene TRBJ1-5, with D perhaps TRBD1 (6 bases). This CDR3 has 14 residues. The germline V and J ends were trimmed by 1 base and 2 bases, with 6 bases remaining between them. Germline lookup yields CDR1 MNHEY and CDR2 SMNVEV (reference sequence).

The V call is TRBV2, the J call TRBJ2-6; possibly TRBD1 for D (6 bases). V gave up 4 bases and J gave up 0 bases, with 13 bases separating them. CDR3 length equals 17 residues. The V gene's germline CDR1 is SNHLY and CDR2 FYNNEI. The CDR3 sequence: CASSGRGLLSGANVLTF. CDR3 bases: TGTGCCAGCAGTGGCAGGGGCCTTCTCTCTGGGGCCAACGTCCTGACTTTC.

This chain connects TRBV6-6 to TRBJ1-5, with a weak D call TRBD1 (5 bases). V was clipped by 2 bases and J by 5 bases, with 13 bases between them. CDR1 and CDR2 (germline): MNHNY, SVGAGI (reference sequence). The CDR3 extends over 15 amino acids. The CDR3 reads CASSYGDLLDQPQHF. The CDR3 bases are TGTGCCAGCAGTTACGGGGACTTGTTGGATCAGCCCCAGCATTTT.

The V gene is TRBV30, the J gene TRBJ1-2, with D perhaps matching TRBD1 (6 bases). In germline, CDR1 is GTSNPN, CDR2 SVGIG (reference sequence). Deletions cut 0 bases from V and 7 bases from J, with 9 bases between. The CDR3 extends over 12 amino acids. The CDR3 DNA reads as TGTGCCTGGAGTGTTACAGGGTCTGGCTACACCTTC. This translates into CAWSVTGSGYTF. The entire variable domain, with the rest obtained from reference TRBV30 and TRBJ1-2, is as follows: SQTIHQWPATLVQPVGSPLSLECTVEGTSNPNLYWYRQAAGRGLQLLFYSVGIGQISSEVPQNLSASRPQDRQFILSSKKLLLSDSGFYLCAWSVTGSGYTFGSGTRLTVV.